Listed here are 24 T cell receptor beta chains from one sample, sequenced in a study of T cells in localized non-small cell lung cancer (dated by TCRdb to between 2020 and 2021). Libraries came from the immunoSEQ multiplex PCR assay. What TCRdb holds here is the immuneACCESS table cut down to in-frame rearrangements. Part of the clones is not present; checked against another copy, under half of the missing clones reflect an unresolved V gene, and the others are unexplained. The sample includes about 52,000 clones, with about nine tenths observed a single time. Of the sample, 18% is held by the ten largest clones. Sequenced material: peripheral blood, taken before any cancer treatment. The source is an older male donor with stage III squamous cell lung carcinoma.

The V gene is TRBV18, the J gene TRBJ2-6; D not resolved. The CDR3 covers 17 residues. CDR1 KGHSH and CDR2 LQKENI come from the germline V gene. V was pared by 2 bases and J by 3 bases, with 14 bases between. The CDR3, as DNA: TGTGCCAGCTCACCAGTGGAGCCTTCCAATGGGGCCAACGTCCTGACTTTC. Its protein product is CASSPVEPSNGANVLTF.

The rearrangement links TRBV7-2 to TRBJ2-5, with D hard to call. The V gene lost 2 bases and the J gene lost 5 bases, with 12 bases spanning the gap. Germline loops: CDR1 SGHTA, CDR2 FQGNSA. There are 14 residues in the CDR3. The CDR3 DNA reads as TGTGCCAGCAGCTTACATTTCAGGACGGAGACCCAGTACTTC. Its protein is CASSLHFRTETQYF.

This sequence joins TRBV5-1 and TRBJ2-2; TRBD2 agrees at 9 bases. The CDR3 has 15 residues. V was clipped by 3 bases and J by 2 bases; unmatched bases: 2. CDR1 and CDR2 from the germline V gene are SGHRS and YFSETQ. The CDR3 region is CASSWTSVNTGELFF. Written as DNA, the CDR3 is TGCGCCAGCAGCTGGACTAGCGTCAACACCGGGGAGCTGTTTTTT.

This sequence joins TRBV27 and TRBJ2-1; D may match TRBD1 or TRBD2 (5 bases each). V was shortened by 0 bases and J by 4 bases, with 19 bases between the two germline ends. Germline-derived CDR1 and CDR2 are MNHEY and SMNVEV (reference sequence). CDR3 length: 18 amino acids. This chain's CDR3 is CASSLSQRWDGSYNEQFF. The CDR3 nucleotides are TGTGCCAGCAGTTTATCCCAACGGTGGGACGGATCGTACAATGAGCAGTTCTTC.

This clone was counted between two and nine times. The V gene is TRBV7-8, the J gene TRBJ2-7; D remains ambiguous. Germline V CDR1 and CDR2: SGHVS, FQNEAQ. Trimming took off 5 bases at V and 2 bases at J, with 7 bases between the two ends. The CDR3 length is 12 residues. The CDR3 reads CASSGAPYEQYF. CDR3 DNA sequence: TGTGCCAGCAGCGGAGCTCCCTACGAGCAGTACTTC.

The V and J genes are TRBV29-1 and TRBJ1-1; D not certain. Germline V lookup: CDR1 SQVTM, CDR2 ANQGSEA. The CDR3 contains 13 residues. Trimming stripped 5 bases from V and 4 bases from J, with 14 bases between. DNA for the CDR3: TGCAGCGTTAATGTCCACCGGGGCACTGAAGCTTTCTTT. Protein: CSVNVHRGTEAFF.

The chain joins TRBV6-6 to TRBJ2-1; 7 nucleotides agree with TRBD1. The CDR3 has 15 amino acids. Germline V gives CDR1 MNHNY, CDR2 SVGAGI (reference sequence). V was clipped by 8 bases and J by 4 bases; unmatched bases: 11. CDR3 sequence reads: CASGENRGTYNEQFF. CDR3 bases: TGTGCCAGCGGGGAAAACAGGGGCACTTACAATGAGCAGTTCTTC.

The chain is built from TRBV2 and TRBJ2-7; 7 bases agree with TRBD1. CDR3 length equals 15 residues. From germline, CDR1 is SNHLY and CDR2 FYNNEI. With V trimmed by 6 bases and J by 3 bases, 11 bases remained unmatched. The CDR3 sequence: CASRAPGTALYEQYF. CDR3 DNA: TGTGCCAGCAGGGCCCCCGGGACAGCCCTCTACGAGCAGTACTTC. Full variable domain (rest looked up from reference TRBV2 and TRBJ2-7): EPEVTQTPSHQVTQMGQEVILRCVPISNHLYFYWYRQILGQKVEFLVSFYNNEISEKSEIFDDQFSVERPDGSNFTLKIRSTKLEDSAMYFCASRAPGTALYEQYFGPGTRLTVT.

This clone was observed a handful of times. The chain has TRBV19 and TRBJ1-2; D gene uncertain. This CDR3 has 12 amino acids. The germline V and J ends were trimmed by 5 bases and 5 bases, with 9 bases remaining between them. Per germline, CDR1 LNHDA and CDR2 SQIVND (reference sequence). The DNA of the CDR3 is TGTGCCAGTAGTCAACAGCCTTATGGCTACACCTTC. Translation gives CASSQQPYGYTF. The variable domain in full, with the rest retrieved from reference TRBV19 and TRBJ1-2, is DGGITQSPKYLFRKEGQNVTLSCEQNLNHDAMYWYRQDPGQGLRLIYYSQIVNDFQKGDIAEGYSVSREKKESFPLTVTSAQKNPTAFYLCASSQQPYGYTFGSGTRLTVV.

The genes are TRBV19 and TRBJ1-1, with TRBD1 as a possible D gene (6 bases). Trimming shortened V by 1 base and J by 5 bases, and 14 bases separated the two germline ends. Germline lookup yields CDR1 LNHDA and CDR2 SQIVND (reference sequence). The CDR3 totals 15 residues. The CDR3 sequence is CASSIVAGAGTEAFF. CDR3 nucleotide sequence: TGTGCCAGTAGTATAGTGGCGGGGGCTGGGACTGAAGCTTTCTTT.

CDR3 coding DNA: TGTGCCAGCAGCTTTTTGGGATTTTACACTGAAGCTTTCTTT. Translated, it gives CASSFLGFYTEAFF. The rearrangement uses TRBV5-5 and TRBJ1-1; D call uncertain. The CDR3 is 14 amino acids. V gave up 2 bases and J gave up 3 bases, with 11 bases separating them. Germline assignment: CDR1 SGHKS and CDR2 YYEKEE (reference sequence).

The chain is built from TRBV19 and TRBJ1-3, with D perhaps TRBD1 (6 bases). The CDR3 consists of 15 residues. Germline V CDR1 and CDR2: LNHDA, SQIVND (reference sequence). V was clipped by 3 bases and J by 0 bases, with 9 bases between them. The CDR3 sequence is CASSIDRSSGNTIYF. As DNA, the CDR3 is TGTGCCAGTAGTATCGACAGGAGCTCTGGAAACACCATATATTTT.

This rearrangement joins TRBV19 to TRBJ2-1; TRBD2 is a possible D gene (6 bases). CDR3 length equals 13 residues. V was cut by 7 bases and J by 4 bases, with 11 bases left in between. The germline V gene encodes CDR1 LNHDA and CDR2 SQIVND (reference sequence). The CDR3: CASTRLGYNEQFF. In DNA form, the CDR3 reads TGTGCCAGTACTCGACTAGGGTACAATGAGCAGTTCTTC.

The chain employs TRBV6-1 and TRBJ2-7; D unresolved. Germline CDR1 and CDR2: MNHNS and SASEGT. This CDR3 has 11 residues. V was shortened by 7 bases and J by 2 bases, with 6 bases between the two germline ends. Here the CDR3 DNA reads TGTGCCAGCAAAACAGCCTACGAGCAGTACTTC. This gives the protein CASKTAYEQYF.

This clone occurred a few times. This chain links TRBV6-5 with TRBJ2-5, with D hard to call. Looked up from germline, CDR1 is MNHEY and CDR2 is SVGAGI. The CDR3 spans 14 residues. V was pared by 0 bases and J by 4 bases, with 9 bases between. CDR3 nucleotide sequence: TGTGCCAGCAGTTACTCACGGTCGACAGAGACCCAGTACTTC. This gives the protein CASSYSRSTETQYF.

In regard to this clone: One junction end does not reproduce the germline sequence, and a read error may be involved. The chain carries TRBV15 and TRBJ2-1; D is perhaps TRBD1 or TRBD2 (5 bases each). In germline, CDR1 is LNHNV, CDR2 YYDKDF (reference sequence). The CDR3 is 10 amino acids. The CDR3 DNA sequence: TGTGCCACCAGCATGGGGGAGCGGTTCTTC. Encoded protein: CATSMGERFF.

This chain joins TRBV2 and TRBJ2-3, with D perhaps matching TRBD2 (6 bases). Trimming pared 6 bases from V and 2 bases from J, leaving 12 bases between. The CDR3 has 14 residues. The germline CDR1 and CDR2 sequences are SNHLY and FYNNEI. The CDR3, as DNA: TGTGCCAGCAGGAGACTAGTTAACACAGATACGCAGTATTTT. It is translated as CASRRLVNTDTQYF.

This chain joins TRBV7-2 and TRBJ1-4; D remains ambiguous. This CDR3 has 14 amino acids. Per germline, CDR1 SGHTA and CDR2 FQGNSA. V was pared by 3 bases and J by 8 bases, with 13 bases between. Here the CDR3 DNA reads TGTGCCAGCAGCTTCTTAACAAGGAAGGAAAAACTGTTTTTT. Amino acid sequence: CASSFLTRKEKLFF.

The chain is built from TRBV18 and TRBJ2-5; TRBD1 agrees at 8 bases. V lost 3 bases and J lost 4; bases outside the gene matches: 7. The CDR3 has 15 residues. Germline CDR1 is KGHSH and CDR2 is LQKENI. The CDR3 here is CASSPNPTGGETQYF. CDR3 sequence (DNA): TGTGCCAGCTCACCCAACCCTACAGGGGGAGAGACCCAGTACTTC. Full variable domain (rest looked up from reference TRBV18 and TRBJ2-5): NAGVMQNPRHLVRRRGQEARLRCSPMKGHSHVYWYRQLPEEGLKFMVYLQKENIIDESGMPKERFSAEFPKEGPSILRIQQVVRGDSAAYFCASSPNPTGGETQYFGPGTRLLVL.

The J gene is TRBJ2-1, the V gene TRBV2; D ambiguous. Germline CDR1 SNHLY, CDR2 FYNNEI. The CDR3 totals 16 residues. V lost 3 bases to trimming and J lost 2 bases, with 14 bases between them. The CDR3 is CASSDRSGLTYNEQFF. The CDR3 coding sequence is TGTGCCAGCAGTGATCGCTCGGGCCTAACCTACAATGAGCAGTTCTTC. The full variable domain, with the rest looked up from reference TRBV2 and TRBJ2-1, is EPEVTQTPSHQVTQMGQEVILRCVPISNHLYFYWYRQILGQKVEFLVSFYNNEISEKSEIFDDQFSVERPDGSNFTLKIRSTKLEDSAMYFCASSDRSGLTYNEQFFGPGTRLTVL.

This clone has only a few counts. As DNA, the CDR3 is TGTGCCAGCAGCTTTTTTGGACAGGGAAAAGAGACCCAGTACTTC. This gives the protein CASSFFGQGKETQYF. The chain uses TRBV5-4 and TRBJ2-5; 8 positions agree with TRBD1. This CDR3 region has 15 residues. With 2 bases clipped from V and 3 bases from J, the junction kept 6 bases outside the gene matches. The V gene's germline CDR1 is SGHNT and CDR2 YYREEE (reference sequence).

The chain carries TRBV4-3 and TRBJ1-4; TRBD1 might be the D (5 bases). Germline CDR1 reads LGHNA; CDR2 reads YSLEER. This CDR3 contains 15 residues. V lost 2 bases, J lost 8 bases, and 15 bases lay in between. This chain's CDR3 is CASSQSLRDSEKLFF. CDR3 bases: TGCGCCAGCAGCCAATCTCTCAGGGACTCCGAAAAACTGTTTTTT.

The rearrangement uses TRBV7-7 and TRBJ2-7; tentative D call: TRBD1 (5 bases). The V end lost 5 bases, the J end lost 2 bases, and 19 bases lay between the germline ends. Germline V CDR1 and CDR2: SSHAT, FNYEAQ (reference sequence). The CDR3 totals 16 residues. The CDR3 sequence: CASSPGGSGFPYEQYF. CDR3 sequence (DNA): TGTGCCAGCAGCCCTGGCGGATCAGGGTTCCCCTACGAGCAGTACTTC.

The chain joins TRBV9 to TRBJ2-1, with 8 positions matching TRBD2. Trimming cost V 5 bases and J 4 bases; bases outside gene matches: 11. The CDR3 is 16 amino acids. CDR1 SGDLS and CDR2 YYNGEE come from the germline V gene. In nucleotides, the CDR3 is TGTGCCAGCAGTAAAGGGGGGACTAGTGGTTACAATGAGCAGTTCTTC. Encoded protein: CASSKGGTSGYNEQFF. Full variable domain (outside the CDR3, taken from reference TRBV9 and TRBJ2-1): DSGVTQTPKHLITATGQRVTLRCSPRSGDLSVYWYQQSLDQGLQFLIQYYNGEERAKGNILERFSAQQFPDLHSELNLSSLELGDSALYFCASSKGGTSGYNEQFFGPGTRLTVL.